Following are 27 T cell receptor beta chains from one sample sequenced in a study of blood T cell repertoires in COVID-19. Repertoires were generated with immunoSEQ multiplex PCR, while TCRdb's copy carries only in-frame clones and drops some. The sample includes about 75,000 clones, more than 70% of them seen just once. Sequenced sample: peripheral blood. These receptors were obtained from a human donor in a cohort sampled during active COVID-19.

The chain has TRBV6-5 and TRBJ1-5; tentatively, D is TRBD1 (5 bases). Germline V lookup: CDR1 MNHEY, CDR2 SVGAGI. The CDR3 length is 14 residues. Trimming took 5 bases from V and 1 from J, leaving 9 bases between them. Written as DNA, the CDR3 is TGTGCCAGCAGTAACCAGGGAAGCAATCAGCCCCAGCATTTT. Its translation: CASSNQGSNQPQHF.

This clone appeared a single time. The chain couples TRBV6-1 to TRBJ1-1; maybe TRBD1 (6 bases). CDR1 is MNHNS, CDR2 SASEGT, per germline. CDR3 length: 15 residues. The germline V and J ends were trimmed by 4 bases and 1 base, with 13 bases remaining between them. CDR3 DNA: TGTGCCAGCAGTGGCAGGGGAGACGCGAACACTGAAGCTTTCTTT. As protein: CASSGRGDANTEAFF.

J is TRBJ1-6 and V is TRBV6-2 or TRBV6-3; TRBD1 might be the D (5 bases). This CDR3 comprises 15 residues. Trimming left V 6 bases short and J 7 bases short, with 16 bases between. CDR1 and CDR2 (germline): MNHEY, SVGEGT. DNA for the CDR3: TGTGCCAGCAGCCGCGGGGCAGGAGGGAATTCACCCCTCCACTTT. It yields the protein CASSRGAGGNSPLHF.

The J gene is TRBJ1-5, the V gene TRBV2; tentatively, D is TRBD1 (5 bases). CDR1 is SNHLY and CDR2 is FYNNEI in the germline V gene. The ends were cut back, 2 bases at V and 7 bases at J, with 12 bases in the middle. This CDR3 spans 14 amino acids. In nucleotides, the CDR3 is TGTGCCAGCAGTGAAACTACAGGACTACAGCCCCAGCATTTT. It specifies CASSETTGLQPQHF.

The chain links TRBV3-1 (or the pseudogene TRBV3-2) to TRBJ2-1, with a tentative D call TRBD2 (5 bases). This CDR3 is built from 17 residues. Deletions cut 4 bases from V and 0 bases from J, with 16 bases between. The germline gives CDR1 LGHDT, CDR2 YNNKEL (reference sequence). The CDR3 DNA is TGTGCCAGCAGCCCATGGGGAAGCGGCCGCTCCTACAATGAGCAGTTCTTC. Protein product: CASSPWGSGRSYNEQFF.

The CDR3 region has the DNA TGCGCCAGCAACCTTTTGGCGGGAGGGCAGGATGGCTACACCTTC. Its translation: CASNLLAGGQDGYTF. The rearrangement links TRBV5-1 to TRBJ1-2; D gene uncertain. The length of the CDR3 is 15 residues. V dropped 6 bases and J dropped 6 bases, with 21 bases sitting between them. Germline V gene data show CDR1 as SGHRS and CDR2 as YFSETQ.

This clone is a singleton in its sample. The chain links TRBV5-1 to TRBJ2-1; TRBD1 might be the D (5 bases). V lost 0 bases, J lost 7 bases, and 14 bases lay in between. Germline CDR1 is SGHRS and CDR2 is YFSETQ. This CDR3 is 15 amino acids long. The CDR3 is CASSLGVLGVNEQFF. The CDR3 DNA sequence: TGCGCCAGCAGCTTGGGAGTATTAGGGGTAAATGAGCAGTTCTTC.

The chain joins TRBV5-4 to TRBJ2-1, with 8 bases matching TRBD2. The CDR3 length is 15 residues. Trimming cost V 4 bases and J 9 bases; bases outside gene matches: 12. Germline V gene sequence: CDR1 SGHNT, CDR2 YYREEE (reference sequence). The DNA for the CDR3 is TGTGCCAGCAGCACAACCGGGACTAGTTTAAGTGAGCAGTTCTTC. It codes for CASSTTGTSLSEQFF.

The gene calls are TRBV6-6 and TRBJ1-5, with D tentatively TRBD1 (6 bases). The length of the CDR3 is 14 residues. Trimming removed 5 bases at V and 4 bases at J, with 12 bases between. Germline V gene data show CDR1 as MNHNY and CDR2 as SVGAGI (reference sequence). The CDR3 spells CASSLSGVNQPQHF. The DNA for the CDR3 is TGTGCCAGCAGTCTCTCAGGGGTTAATCAGCCCCAGCATTTT.

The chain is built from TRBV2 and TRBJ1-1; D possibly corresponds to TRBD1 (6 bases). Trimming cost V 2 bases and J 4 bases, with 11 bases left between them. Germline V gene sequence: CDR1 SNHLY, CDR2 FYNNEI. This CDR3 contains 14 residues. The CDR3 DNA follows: TGTGCCAGCAGTGAAAGGGGGTCGGGCACTGAAGCTTTCTTT. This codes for CASSERGSGTEAFF.

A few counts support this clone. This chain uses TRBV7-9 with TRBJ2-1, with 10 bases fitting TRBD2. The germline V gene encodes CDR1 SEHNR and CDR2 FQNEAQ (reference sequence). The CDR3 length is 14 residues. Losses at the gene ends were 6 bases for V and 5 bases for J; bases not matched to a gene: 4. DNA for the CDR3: TGTGCCAGCAGTCGGACTAGCGGAGACAATGAGCAGTTCTTC. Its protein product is CASSRTSGDNEQFF.

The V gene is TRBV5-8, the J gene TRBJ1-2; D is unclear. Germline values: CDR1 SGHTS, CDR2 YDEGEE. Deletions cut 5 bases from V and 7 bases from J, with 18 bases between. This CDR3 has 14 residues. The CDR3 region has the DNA TGTGCCAGCAGTTCTCAGCTACGGGGAGTTGGCTACACCTTC. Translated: CASSSQLRGVGYTF. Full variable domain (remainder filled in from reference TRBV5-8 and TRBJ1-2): EAGVTQSPTHLIKTRGQQATLRCSPISGHTSVYWYQQALGLGLQFLLWYDEGEERNRGNFPPRFSGRQFPNYSSELNVNALELEDSALYLCASSSQLRGVGYTFGSGTRLTVV.

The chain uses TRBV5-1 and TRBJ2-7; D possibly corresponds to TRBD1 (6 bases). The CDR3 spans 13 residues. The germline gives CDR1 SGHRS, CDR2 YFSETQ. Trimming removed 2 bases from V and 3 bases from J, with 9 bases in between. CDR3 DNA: TGCGCCAGCAGCTTTACAGGGAACTACGAGCAGTACTTC. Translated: CASSFTGNYEQYF.

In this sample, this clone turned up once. CDR3 DNA sequence: TGCAGCGTTGAGGTGACTAGCGGGGGAAGCACAGATACGCAGTATTTT. It yields the protein CSVEVTSGGSTDTQYF. This chain links TRBV29-1 with TRBJ2-3; 12 bases line up with TRBD2. J lost 0 bases, V lost 3 bases, and 4 bases had no gene match. Germline V CDR1 and CDR2: SQVTM, ANQGSEA. CDR3 length: 16 residues.

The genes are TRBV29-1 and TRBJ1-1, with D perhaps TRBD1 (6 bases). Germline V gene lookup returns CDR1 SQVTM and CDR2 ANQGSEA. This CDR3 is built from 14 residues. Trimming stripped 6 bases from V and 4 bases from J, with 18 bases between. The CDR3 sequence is CSVAKPQGSTEAFF. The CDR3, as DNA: TGCAGCGTCGCAAAACCACAGGGTAGCACTGAAGCTTTCTTT.

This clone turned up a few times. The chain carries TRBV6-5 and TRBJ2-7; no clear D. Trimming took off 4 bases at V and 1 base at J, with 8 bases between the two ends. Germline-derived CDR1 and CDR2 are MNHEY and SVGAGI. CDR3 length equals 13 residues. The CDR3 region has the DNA TGTGCCAGCAGTTCCCTCAGTTCCTACGAGCAGTACTTC. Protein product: CASSSLSSYEQYF.

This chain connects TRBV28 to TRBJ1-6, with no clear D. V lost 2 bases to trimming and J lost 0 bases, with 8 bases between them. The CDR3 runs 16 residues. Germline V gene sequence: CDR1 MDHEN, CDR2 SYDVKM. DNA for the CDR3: TGTGCCAGCAGTTTACCTAAGAGCTCCTATAATTCACCCCTCCACTTT. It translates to CASSLPKSSYNSPLHF.

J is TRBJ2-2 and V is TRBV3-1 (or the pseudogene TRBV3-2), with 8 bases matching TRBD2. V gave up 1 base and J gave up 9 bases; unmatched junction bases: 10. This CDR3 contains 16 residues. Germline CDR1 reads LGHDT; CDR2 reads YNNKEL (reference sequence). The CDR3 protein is CASSQGGSGVSRELFF. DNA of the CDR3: TGTGCCAGCAGCCAAGGCGGTAGCGGGGTATCTCGGGAGCTGTTTTTT.

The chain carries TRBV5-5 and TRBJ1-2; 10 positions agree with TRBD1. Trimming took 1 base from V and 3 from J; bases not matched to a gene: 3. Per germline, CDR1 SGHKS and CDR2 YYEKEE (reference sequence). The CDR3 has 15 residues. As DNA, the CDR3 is TGTGCCAGCAGCTTGATGGGACAGGGGCACTATGGCTACACCTTC. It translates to CASSLMGQGHYGYTF.

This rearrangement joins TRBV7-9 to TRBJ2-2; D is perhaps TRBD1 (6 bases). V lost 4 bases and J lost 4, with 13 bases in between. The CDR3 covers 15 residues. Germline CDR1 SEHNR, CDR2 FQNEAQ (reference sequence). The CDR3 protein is CASSWRTGSTGELFF. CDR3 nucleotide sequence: TGTGCCAGCAGCTGGAGAACAGGGAGCACCGGGGAGCTGTTTTTT.

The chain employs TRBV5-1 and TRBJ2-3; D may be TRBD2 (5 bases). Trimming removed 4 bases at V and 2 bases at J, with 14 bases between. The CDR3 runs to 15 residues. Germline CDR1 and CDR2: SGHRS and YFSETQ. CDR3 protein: CASSMSTGNTDTQYF. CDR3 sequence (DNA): TGCGCCAGCAGCATGTCGACGGGAAACACAGATACGCAGTATTTT.

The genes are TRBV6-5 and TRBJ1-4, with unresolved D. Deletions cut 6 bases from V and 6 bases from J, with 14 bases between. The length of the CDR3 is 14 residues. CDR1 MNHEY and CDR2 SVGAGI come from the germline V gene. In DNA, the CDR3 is TGTGCCAGCAGCCTGGGAGGGTTGGATGAAAAACTGTTTTTT. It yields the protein CASSLGGLDEKLFF.

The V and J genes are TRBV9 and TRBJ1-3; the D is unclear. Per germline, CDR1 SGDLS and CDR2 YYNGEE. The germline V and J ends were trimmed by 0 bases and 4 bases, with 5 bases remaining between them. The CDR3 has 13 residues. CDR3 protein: CASSVDEGNTIYF. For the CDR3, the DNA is TGTGCCAGCAGCGTAGATGAGGGAAACACCATATATTTT. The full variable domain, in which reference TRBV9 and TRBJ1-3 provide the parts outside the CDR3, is DSGVTQTPKHLITATGQRVTLRCSPRSGDLSVYWYQQSLDQGLQFLIQYYNGEERAKGNILERFSAQQFPDLHSELNLSSLELGDSALYFCASSVDEGNTIYFGEGSWLTVV.

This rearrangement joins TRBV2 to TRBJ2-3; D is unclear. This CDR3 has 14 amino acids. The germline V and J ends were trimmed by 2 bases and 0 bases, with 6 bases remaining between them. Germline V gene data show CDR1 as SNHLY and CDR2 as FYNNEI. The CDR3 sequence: CASSELVSTDTQYF. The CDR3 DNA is TGTGCCAGCAGTGAACTAGTGAGCACAGATACGCAGTATTTT.

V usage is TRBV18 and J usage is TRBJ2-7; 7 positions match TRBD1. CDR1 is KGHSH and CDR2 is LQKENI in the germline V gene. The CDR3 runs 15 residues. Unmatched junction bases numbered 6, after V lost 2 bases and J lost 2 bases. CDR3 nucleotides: TGTGCCAGCTCACCATCGAGGGGGCCTCCCTACGAGCAGTACTTC. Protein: CASSPSRGPPYEQYF.

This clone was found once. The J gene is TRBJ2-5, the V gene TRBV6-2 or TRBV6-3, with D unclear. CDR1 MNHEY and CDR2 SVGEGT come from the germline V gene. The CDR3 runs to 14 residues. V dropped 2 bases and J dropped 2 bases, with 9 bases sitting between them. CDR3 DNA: TGTGCCAGCAGTTACGCAACTAAACAAGAGACCCAGTACTTC. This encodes CASSYATKQETQYF.

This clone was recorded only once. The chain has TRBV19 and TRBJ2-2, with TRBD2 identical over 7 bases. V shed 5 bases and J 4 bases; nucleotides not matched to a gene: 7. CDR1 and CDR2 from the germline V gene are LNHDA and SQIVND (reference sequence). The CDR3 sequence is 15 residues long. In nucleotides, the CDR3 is TGTGCCAGTAGTTTTCTAGCGGTATCCACCGGGGAGCTGTTTTTT. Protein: CASSFLAVSTGELFF.